A single sample gave rise to the 27 T cell receptor beta chains below, sequenced in a study of T cell changes during pregnancy in multiple sclerosis. Repertoires were generated with immunoSEQ multiplex PCR, while TCRdb's copy carries only in-frame clones and drops some. The sample has tens of thousands of clones; 85% to 95% are singletons. Sample: peripheral blood, taken in the third trimester of pregnancy. The receptors were sampled from a female donor in good health, enrolled as a control in a pregnancy study.

V gene TRBV5-4 combines with J gene TRBJ2-2, with TRBD2 identical over 7 bases. The CDR3 is made up of 15 amino acids. Germline CDR1 is SGHNT and CDR2 is YYREEE (reference sequence). Trimming at V came to 1 base and at J to 5 bases, leaving 5 bases not matched to a gene. The CDR3 sequence: CASSLRTSDTGELFF. In DNA, the CDR3 is TGTGCCAGCAGCTTGAGAACTAGCGATACCGGGGAGCTGTTTTTT.

The chain couples TRBV19 to TRBJ2-3; the match to TRBD2 covers 7 bases. Looked up from germline, CDR1 is LNHDA and CDR2 is SQIVND (reference sequence). The CDR3 has 16 residues. The V gene end was trimmed by 3 bases and the J gene end by 1 base; junction bases not matched to a gene: 7. The CDR3 DNA is TGTGCCAGTAGTATCCTAAGCGGGGCCGGCACAGATACGCAGTATTTT. This sequence encodes CASSILSGAGTDTQYF.

This clone showed up just once. This chain joins TRBV4-2 and TRBJ2-3, with 9 positions matching TRBD2. With V trimmed by 1 base and J by 1 base, 3 bases remained unmatched. Germline V gene data show CDR1 as LGHNA and CDR2 as YNFKEQ. This CDR3 spans 16 amino acids. The CDR3 is CASSQGLAEGTDTQYF. The CDR3, as DNA: TGTGCCAGCAGCCAAGGACTAGCGGAGGGCACAGATACGCAGTATTTT.

The rearrangement links TRBV5-1 to TRBJ2-5; D is undetermined. Per germline, CDR1 SGHRS and CDR2 YFSETQ. There are 14 residues in the CDR3. V gave up 0 bases and J gave up 5 bases, with 11 bases separating them. In DNA, the CDR3 is TGCGCCAGCAGCTTGGGTTCGGTTCCCGAGACCCAGTACTTC. It yields the protein CASSLGSVPETQYF.

This chain links TRBV2 with TRBJ2-3; TRBD2 aligns across 11 bases. Looked up from germline, CDR1 is SNHLY and CDR2 is FYNNEI. The CDR3 has 19 residues. The J segment lost 2 bases and the V segment lost 5 bases, leaving 15 bases of the junction unmatched. The CDR3 DNA sequence: TGTGCCAGCAGTACCCCCCATAACAGGACTAGCGGGTTCACAGATACGCAGTATTTT. Protein: CASSTPHNRTSGFTDTQYF.

This chain links TRBV5-4 with TRBJ1-1; 10 positions agree with TRBD1. The CDR3 runs 14 residues. Germline-derived CDR1 and CDR2 are SGHNT and YYREEE (reference sequence). V shed 4 bases and J 3 bases; nucleotides not matched to a gene: 3. The chain's CDR3 is CASSRGQGDTEAFF. As DNA, the CDR3 is TGTGCCAGCAGCCGAGGACAGGGGGACACTGAAGCTTTCTTT.

The chain is built from TRBV5-8 and TRBJ2-2, with a possible D match to TRBD1 (6 bases). The length of the CDR3 is 15 residues. Germline V gene sequence: CDR1 SGHTS, CDR2 YDEGEE. The V and J ends lost 5 bases and 2 bases respectively, with 13 bases between them. The DNA for the CDR3 is TGTGCCAGCAGTCCCGGGACACGAAACACCGGGGAGCTGTTTTTT. Amino acids: CASSPGTRNTGELFF. Full variable domain (missing parts from reference TRBV5-8 and TRBJ2-2): EAGVTQSPTHLIKTRGQQATLRCSPISGHTSVYWYQQALGLGLQFLLWYDEGEERNRGNFPPRFSGRQFPNYSSELNVNALELEDSALYLCASSPGTRNTGELFFGEGSRLTVL.

The chain joins TRBV10-3 to TRBJ1-1; 7 positions match TRBD1. The CDR3 spans 14 residues. Germline loops: CDR1 ENHRY, CDR2 SYGVKD. V lost 7 bases to trimming and J lost 3 bases; unmatched junction nucleotides: 8. The CDR3 here is CAINRQGGDTEAFF. The CDR3 DNA reads TGTGCCATCAACCGACAGGGCGGGGACACTGAAGCTTTCTTT.

The rearrangement uses TRBV28 and TRBJ1-3; D is perhaps TRBD1 (5 bases). Germline CDR1 is MDHEN and CDR2 is SYDVKM. The CDR3 loop spans 15 amino acids. V was shortened by 6 bases and J by 4 bases, with 16 bases between the two germline ends. CDR3 DNA: TGTGCCAGCAGCCAAACGTCGGGGGGAGGAAACACCATATATTTT. Translated: CASSQTSGGGNTIYF.

About this clone itself: The identical CDR3 is also encoded by other nucleotide sequences in the sample. J is TRBJ1-4 and V is TRBV28; D is unclear. The CDR3 is made up of 15 amino acids. V gave up 2 bases and J gave up 8 bases, with 15 bases separating them. Germline V lookup: CDR1 MDHEN, CDR2 SYDVKM. CDR3 nucleotides: TGTGCCAGCAGTTTACCCCAGACTGGCGGAGAAAAACTGTTTTTT. Its translation: CASSLPQTGGEKLFF.

This rearrangement joins TRBV18 to TRBJ2-3; 9 bases fit TRBD2. The J segment lost 3 bases and the V segment lost 0 bases, leaving 7 bases of the junction unmatched. Germline V gives CDR1 KGHSH, CDR2 LQKENI. The CDR3 consists of 17 residues. The CDR3 sequence: CASSPPLAGYVTDTQYF. Here the CDR3 DNA reads TGTGCCAGCTCACCACCGCTAGCGGGATATGTTACAGATACGCAGTATTTT.

The V gene is TRBV6-1, the J gene TRBJ2-7; D is unresolved. Trimming left V 1 base short and J 0 bases short, with 7 bases between. Germline V gene sequence: CDR1 MNHNS, CDR2 SASEGT. CDR3 length: 14 residues. CDR3 sequence (DNA): TGTGCCAGCAGTGAAGAAGTAGCCTCCTACGAGCAGTACTTC. This gives the protein CASSEEVASYEQYF.

The CDR3 region is CASTGTRRREQYF. The CDR3 DNA follows: TGTGCCAGCACCGGGACTAGGCGCCGCGAGCAGTACTTC. The chain is built from TRBV2 and TRBJ2-7; 8 bases agree with TRBD2. CDR3 size: 13 residues. V was clipped by 7 bases and J by 6 bases; unmatched bases: 8. Germline lookup yields CDR1 SNHLY and CDR2 FYNNEI.

This sequence joins TRBV5-6 and TRBJ2-1; 7 nucleotides agree with TRBD2. Germline V CDR1 and CDR2: SGHDT, YYEEEE. The V and J ends lost 4 bases and 7 bases, in that order; junction bases with no gene match: 14. This CDR3 spans 16 amino acids. The CDR3 spells CASSPVGRGGGNEQFF. DNA for the CDR3: TGTGCCAGCAGCCCGGTGGGAAGGGGCGGGGGAAATGAGCAGTTCTTC.

The V call is TRBV27, the J call TRBJ2-7; D is undetermined. This CDR3 has 15 amino acids. Trimming cost V 0 bases and J 0 bases, with 9 bases left between them. Germline assignment: CDR1 MNHEY and CDR2 SMNVEV (reference sequence). Here the CDR3 reads CASSLSNSPSYEQYF. The CDR3 DNA reads as TGTGCCAGCAGTTTATCGAACAGCCCCTCCTACGAGCAGTACTTC.

The chain couples TRBV11-2 to TRBJ2-7; 8 bases are a match to TRBD1. V trimming: 0 bases; J trimming: 2 bases; junction bases outside the gene matches: 3. This CDR3 contains 15 residues. Germline assignment: CDR1 SGHAT and CDR2 FQNNGV. As DNA, the CDR3 is TGTGCCAGCAGCTTAGAGACAGGGGAAACCTACGAGCAGTACTTC. This encodes CASSLETGETYEQYF.

V is TRBV19 and J is TRBJ1-5, with a tentative D call TRBD1 (5 bases). The germline V gene encodes CDR1 LNHDA and CDR2 SQIVND (reference sequence). The CDR3 is 17 residues long. V lost 2 bases and J lost 0, with 14 bases in between. In nucleotides, the CDR3 is TGTGCCAGTAGTATACAGGGCCGAGTTGATAGCAATCAGCCCCAGCATTTT. This codes for CASSIQGRVDSNQPQHF.

This clone was detected once. The chain uses TRBV4-2 and TRBJ1-5, with D perhaps TRBD1 (6 bases). The V gene lost 4 bases and the J gene lost 10 bases, with 20 bases spanning the gap. The CDR3 covers 15 residues. Germline V gene sequence: CDR1 LGHNA, CDR2 YNFKEQ. DNA of the CDR3: TGTGCCAGCAGCCCTCTTGACAGGCCGGGTGAACCCCAGCATTTT. Residues: CASSPLDRPGEPQHF.

This chain links TRBV7-2 with TRBJ2-7; 11 nucleotides match TRBD1. Trimming cost V 0 bases and J 3 bases; bases outside gene matches: 4. The germline V gene has CDR1 SGHTA and CDR2 FQGNSA. CDR3 length: 16 residues. The chain's CDR3 is CASSLARTGGGYEQYF. In nucleotides, the CDR3 is TGTGCCAGCAGCTTAGCCCGGACAGGGGGCGGCTACGAGCAGTACTTC.

The chain employs TRBV29-1 and TRBJ2-5; D is unclear. The DNA end favors TRBJ2-7, so the J call may be wrong. CDR1 and CDR2 from the germline V gene are SQVTM and ANQGSEA. The CDR3 spans 12 residues. CDR3 in DNA: TGCAGCGTTGTAGACCGAGCCTACGAGCAGTACTTC. Protein sequence: CSVVDRAYEQYF.

The J gene is TRBJ2-7, the V gene TRBV7-6; TRBD2 aligns across 11 bases. Trimming removed 5 bases from V and 6 bases from J; junction bases left unmatched: 3. Germline CDR1 SGHVS, CDR2 FNYEAQ. The CDR3 has 13 amino acids. CDR3 nucleotides: TGTGCCAGCAGCCCGGGACTAGCGGCCGAGCAGTACTTC. It yields the protein CASSPGLAAEQYF. Variable domain in full (rest from reference TRBV7-6 and TRBJ2-7): GAGVSQSPRYKVTKRGQDVALRCDPISGHVSLYWYRQALGQGPEFLTYFNYEAQQDKSGLPNDRFSAERPEGSISTLTIQRTEQRDSAMYRCASSPGLAAEQYFGPGTRLTVT.

This chain uses TRBV10-3 with TRBJ2-1; TRBD2 matches at 12 bases. The CDR3 has 17 residues. From germline, CDR1 is ENHRY and CDR2 SYGVKD. V lost 6 bases, J lost 7 bases, and 13 bases stayed unmatched. DNA of the CDR3: TGTGCCATCAGGAGGACTAGCGGGAACCCCCTTGAAAATGAGCAGTTCTTC. It is translated as CAIRRTSGNPLENEQFF.

This clone showed up just once. The rearrangement links TRBV19 to TRBJ2-1; tentative D call: TRBD2 (5 bases). This CDR3 contains 13 residues. Trimming cost V 4 bases and J 4 bases, with 8 bases left between them. Germline V CDR1 and CDR2: LNHDA, SQIVND (reference sequence). CDR3: CASSNREYNEQFF. Written as DNA, the CDR3 is TGTGCCAGTAGTAACCGGGAATACAATGAGCAGTTCTTC.

This sequence joins TRBV9 and TRBJ2-7; TRBD2 aligns across 7 bases. This CDR3 comprises 14 residues. Germline CDR1 SGDLS, CDR2 YYNGEE. J gave up 0 bases and V 0 bases, and 0 bases lay outside the gene matches. This CDR3 reads CASSVGGSSYEQYF. CDR3 nucleotides: TGTGCCAGCAGCGTAGGCGGGAGCTCCTACGAGCAGTACTTC.

This chain links TRBV11-3 with TRBJ2-3; TRBD1 matches 12 bases. The CDR3 extends over 15 amino acids. Germline-derived CDR1 and CDR2 are SGHNT and YENEEA. V shed 5 bases and J 5 bases; nucleotides not matched to a gene: 5. The CDR3 loop reads CASSGDRGHGDTQYF. DNA of the CDR3: TGTGCCAGCAGCGGGGACAGGGGGCACGGAGATACGCAGTATTTT.

This chain connects TRBV18 to TRBJ1-2, with 8 bases identical to TRBD1. The CDR3 loop spans 16 amino acids. With V trimmed by 3 bases and J by 0 bases, 6 bases remained unmatched. Germline V gives CDR1 KGHSH, CDR2 LQKENI. The CDR3 coding sequence is TGTGCCAGCTCACCCCTAGACAGGGGTGCTAACTATGGCTACACCTTC. It specifies CASSPLDRGANYGYTF.

The J gene is TRBJ2-1, the V gene TRBV4-2; D ambiguous. The germline V gene encodes CDR1 LGHNA and CDR2 YNFKEQ. Trimming cost V 0 bases and J 2 bases, with 11 bases left between them. CDR3 length: 16 residues. The CDR3 nucleotides read TGTGCCAGCAGCCAAGATGGGCAGAGAACCTACAATGAGCAGTTCTTC. Encoded protein: CASSQDGQRTYNEQFF.